These T cell receptor beta chains were read from a single sample in a study of T cell responses to AZD1222 COVID-19 vaccine. Here immunoSEQ multiplex PCR was the method, and the copy in TCRdb shows in-frame clones only, minus some. This sample has some 98,000 clones, with approximately 91% found just once. Source: peripheral blood, taken 28 days after the second AZD1222 dose. Source of these receptors: an adult who received the AZD1222 COVID-19 vaccine. Each CDR3 is given with its conserved first and last residue. The D gene is left open where the match is weak. Clone size is not always given. Where it is, it says once, few, many or a class for expanded clones.

v_gene: TRBV27; j_gene: TRBJ2-7; abundance: once; d_gene: TRBD2; CDR3aa: CASSAGGLDEQYF; CDR3nt: TGTGCCAGCAGTGCGGGAGGGCTCGACGAGCAGTACTTC
v_gene: TRBV5-6; j_gene: TRBJ1-3; abundance: -; d_gene: -; CDR3aa: CASSLGVTESGNTIYF; CDR3nt: TGTGCCAGCAGCTTGGGGGTGACAGAATCTGGAAACACCATATATTTT
v_gene: TRBV28; j_gene: TRBJ2-7; abundance: -; d_gene: TRBD2; CDR3aa: CASQGLAAHEQYF; CDR3nt: TGTGCCAGCCAGGGACTAGCGGCCCACGAGCAGTACTTC
v_gene: TRBV5-1; j_gene: TRBJ1-4; abundance: -; d_gene: -; CDR3aa: CASSADSADEKLFF; CDR3nt: TGCGCCAGCAGCGCCGACAGTGCTGATGAAAAACTGTTTTTT
v_gene: TRBV27; j_gene: TRBJ1-5; abundance: -; d_gene: -; CDR3aa: CASSLLGPSTEYSNQPQHF; CDR3nt: TGTGCCAGCAGTTTACTGGGTCCCTCCACCGAGTATAGCAATCAGCCCCAGCATTTT
v_gene: TRBV2; j_gene: TRBJ2-7; abundance: -; d_gene: -; CDR3aa: CASSERYEQYF; CDR3nt: TGTGCCAGCAGTGAGAGGTACGAGCAGTACTTC
v_gene: TRBV19; j_gene: TRBJ1-6; abundance: -; d_gene: -; CDR3aa: CASSIGRESALHF; CDR3nt: TGTGCCAGTAGTATCGGGCGGGAATCAGCCCTCCACTTT
v_gene: TRBV5-4; j_gene: TRBJ1-2; abundance: -; d_gene: -; CDR3aa: CASSQGSIYGYTF; CDR3nt: TGTGCCAGCAGCCAGGGTTCGATCTATGGCTACACCTTC
v_gene: TRBV19; j_gene: TRBJ1-5; abundance: -; d_gene: -; CDR3aa: CASRPRIGGLSQHF; CDR3nt: TGTGCCAGTAGGCCCCGGATCGGGGGGTTGTCCCAGCATTTT
v_gene: TRBV6-5; j_gene: TRBJ2-5; abundance: -; d_gene: TRBD2; CDR3aa: CASKSSGRAETQYF; CDR3nt: TGTGCCAGCAAGAGTAGCGGGAGGGCGGAGACCCAGTACTTC
v_gene: TRBV29-1; j_gene: TRBJ2-7; abundance: -; d_gene: TRBD1; CDR3aa: CSVRGQVDEQYF; CDR3nt: TGCAGCGTCAGGGGGCAGGTTGACGAGCAGTACTTC
v_gene: TRBV6-5; j_gene: TRBJ1-2; abundance: -; d_gene: -; CDR3aa: CASSSSRGYTF; CDR3nt: TGTGCCAGCAGTTCGAGCCGAGGCTACACCTTC
v_gene: TRBV10-3; j_gene: TRBJ1-2; abundance: once; d_gene: -; CDR3aa: CAITEGFDYGYTF; CDR3nt: TGTGCCATCACGGAGGGGTTTGACTATGGCTACACCTTC
v_gene: TRBV10-2; j_gene: TRBJ2-1; abundance: -; d_gene: TRBD2; CDR3aa: CASREGIAGNNEQFF; CDR3nt: TGCGCCAGCCGTGAGGGGATAGCGGGCAACAATGAGCAGTTCTTC
v_gene: TRBV6-2/TRBV6-3; j_gene: TRBJ1-5; abundance: -; d_gene: -; CDR3aa: CASSYSRMSNQPQHF; CDR3nt: TGTGCCAGCAGTTACTCGCGGATGAGCAATCAGCCCCAGCATTTT
v_gene: TRBV30; j_gene: TRBJ1-1; abundance: -; d_gene: -; CDR3aa: CAWTLLMNTEAFF; CDR3nt: TGTGCCTGGACCTTATTGATGAACACTGAAGCTTTCTTT
v_gene: TRBV28; j_gene: TRBJ2-5; abundance: -; d_gene: -; CDR3aa: CASSTHETQYF; CDR3nt: TGTGCCAGCAGTACCCACGAGACCCAGTACTTC
v_gene: TRBV5-4; j_gene: TRBJ2-2; abundance: -; d_gene: -; CDR3aa: CASSLAENEELFF; CDR3nt: TGTGCCAGCAGCTTGGCCGAAAACGAGGAGCTGTTTTTT
v_gene: TRBV5-1; j_gene: TRBJ2-7; abundance: once; d_gene: -; CDR3aa: CASSLGTDWYEQYF; CDR3nt: TGCGCCAGCAGCTTGGGGACAGATTGGTACGAGCAGTACTTC
v_gene: TRBV7-6; j_gene: TRBJ2-3; abundance: few; d_gene: -; CDR3aa: CASSHPGRTDTQYF; CDR3nt: TGTGCCAGCAGCCACCCGGGGCGTACAGATACGCAGTATTTT
v_gene: TRBV5-1; j_gene: TRBJ1-2; abundance: -; d_gene: -; CDR3aa: CASSPLGYGYTF; CDR3nt: TGCGCCAGCAGCCCACTAGGGTATGGCTACACCTTC
v_gene: TRBV6-1; j_gene: TRBJ1-5; abundance: -; d_gene: TRBD1; CDR3aa: CASSEVHRGSNQPQHF; CDR3nt: TGTGCCAGCAGTGAAGTTCACAGGGGAAGCAATCAGCCCCAGCATTTT
v_gene: TRBV10-2; j_gene: TRBJ1-2; abundance: once; d_gene: -; CDR3aa: CASSSGTEYGYTF; CDR3nt: TGCGCCAGCAGTTCCGGGACTGAGTATGGCTACACCTTC
v_gene: TRBV9; j_gene: TRBJ2-1; abundance: few; d_gene: TRBD2; CDR3aa: CASSVATSGIDEQFF; CDR3nt: TGTGCCAGCAGCGTAGCGACTAGCGGGATCGATGAGCAGTTCTTC
v_gene: TRBV6-1; j_gene: TRBJ1-1; abundance: -; d_gene: TRBD1; CDR3aa: CASSERDRGGWTEAFF; CDR3nt: TGTGCCAGCAGTGAAAGGGACAGGGGAGGGTGGACTGAAGCTTTCTTT
v_gene: TRBV2; j_gene: TRBJ2-2; abundance: -; d_gene: -; CDR3aa: CASRASGAGGPPELFF; CDR3nt: TGTGCCAGCAGGGCAAGTGGTGCTGGCGGTCCCCCGGAGCTGTTTTTT
v_gene: TRBV7-9; j_gene: TRBJ1-4; abundance: once; d_gene: -; CDR3aa: CASSPAPTGEKLFF; CDR3nt: TGTGCCAGCAGCCCGGCTCCTACTGGGGAAAAACTGTTTTTT
v_gene: TRBV2; j_gene: TRBJ2-2; abundance: -; d_gene: -; CDR3aa: CASRSQGTNTGELFF; CDR3nt: TGTGCCAGCAGGTCCCAGGGGACGAACACCGGGGAGCTGTTTTTT
v_gene: TRBV7-2; j_gene: TRBJ2-1; abundance: -; d_gene: TRBD2; CDR3aa: CASSRLAALYNEQFF; CDR3nt: TGTGCCAGCAGTCGGCTAGCGGCTCTCTACAATGAGCAGTTCTTC
v_gene: TRBV6-5; j_gene: TRBJ1-1; abundance: -; d_gene: -; CDR3aa: CASSYEPETLNTEAFF; CDR3nt: TGTGCCAGCAGTTACGAACCGGAGACATTGAACACTGAAGCTTTCTTT
v_gene: TRBV5-6; j_gene: TRBJ1-1; abundance: -; d_gene: -; CDR3aa: CASTRRGIHTEAFF; CDR3nt: TGTGCCAGCACCCGGAGGGGGATTCACACTGAAGCTTTCTTT
v_gene: TRBV11-2; j_gene: TRBJ2-1; abundance: once; d_gene: -; CDR3aa: CASSLVRSLLAYNEQFF; CDR3nt: TGTGCCAGCAGCTTAGTAAGGTCCCTACTAGCCTACAATGAGCAGTTCTTC
v_gene: TRBV6-6; j_gene: TRBJ2-3; abundance: -; d_gene: -; CDR3aa: CASSLATDTQYF; CDR3nt: TGTGCCAGCAGTTTAGCCACAGATACGCAGTATTTT
v_gene: TRBV6-5; j_gene: TRBJ1-2; abundance: -; d_gene: -; CDR3aa: CASSYSGGSSNYGYTF; CDR3nt: TGTGCCAGCAGTTACTCGGGAGGCAGTTCTAACTATGGCTACACCTTC
v_gene: TRBV11-3; j_gene: TRBJ2-7; abundance: -; d_gene: -; CDR3aa: CASSLGRYEQYF; CDR3nt: TGTGCCAGCAGCTTAGGGCGGTACGAGCAGTACTTC